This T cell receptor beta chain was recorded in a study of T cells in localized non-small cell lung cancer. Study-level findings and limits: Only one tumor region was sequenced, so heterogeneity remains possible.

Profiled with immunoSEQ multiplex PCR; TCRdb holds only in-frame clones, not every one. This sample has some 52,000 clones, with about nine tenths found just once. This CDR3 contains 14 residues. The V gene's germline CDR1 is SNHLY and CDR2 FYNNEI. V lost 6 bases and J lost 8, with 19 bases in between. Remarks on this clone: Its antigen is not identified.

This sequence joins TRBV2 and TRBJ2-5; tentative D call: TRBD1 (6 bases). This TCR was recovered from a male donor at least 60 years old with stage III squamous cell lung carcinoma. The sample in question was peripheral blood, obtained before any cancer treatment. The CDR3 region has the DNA TGTGCCAGCAGCTACGGGACATACCAGGGCACCCAGTACTTC. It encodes CASSYGTYQGTQYF.